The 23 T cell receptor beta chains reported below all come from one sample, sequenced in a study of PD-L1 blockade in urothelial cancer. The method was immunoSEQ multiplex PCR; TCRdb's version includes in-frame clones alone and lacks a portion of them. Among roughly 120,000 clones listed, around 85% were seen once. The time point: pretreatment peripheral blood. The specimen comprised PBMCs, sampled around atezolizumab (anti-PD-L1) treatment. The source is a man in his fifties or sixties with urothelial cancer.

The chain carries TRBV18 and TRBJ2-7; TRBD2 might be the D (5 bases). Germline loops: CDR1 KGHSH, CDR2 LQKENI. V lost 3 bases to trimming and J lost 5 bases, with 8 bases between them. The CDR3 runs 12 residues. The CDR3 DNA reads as TGTGCCAGCTCACCTGCGAGGGACGAGCAGTACTTC. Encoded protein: CASSPARDEQYF.

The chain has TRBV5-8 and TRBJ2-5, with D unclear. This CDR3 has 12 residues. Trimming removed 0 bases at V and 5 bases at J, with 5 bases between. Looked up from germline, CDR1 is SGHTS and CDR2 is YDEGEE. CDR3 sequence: CASSLVGETQYF. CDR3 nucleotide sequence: TGTGCCAGCAGCTTGGTCGGGGAGACCCAGTACTTC.

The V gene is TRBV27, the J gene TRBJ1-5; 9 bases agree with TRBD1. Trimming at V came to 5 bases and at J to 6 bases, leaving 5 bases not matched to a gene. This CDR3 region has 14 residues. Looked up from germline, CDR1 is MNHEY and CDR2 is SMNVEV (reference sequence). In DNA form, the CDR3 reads TGTGCCAGCAGTAAAGACAGGGGGGTTCAGCCCCAGCATTTT. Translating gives CASSKDRGVQPQHF.

The CDR3 region is CASSLTLTSGSYNEQFF. The DNA of the CDR3 is TGTGCCAGCAGCTTAACCCTTACTAGCGGCTCCTACAATGAGCAGTTCTTC. The genes are TRBV7-3 and TRBJ2-1; TRBD2 agrees at 8 bases. CDR1 SGHTA and CDR2 FQGTGA come from the germline V gene. CDR3 length: 17 residues. The ends lost 0 bases at V and 0 bases at J; junction bases unmatched: 4.

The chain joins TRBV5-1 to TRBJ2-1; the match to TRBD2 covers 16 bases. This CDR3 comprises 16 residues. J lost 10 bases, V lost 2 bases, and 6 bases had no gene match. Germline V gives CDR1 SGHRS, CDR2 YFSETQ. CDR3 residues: CASSFGMGLAGGEQFF. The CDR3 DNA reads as TGCGCCAGCAGCTTCGGGATGGGACTAGCGGGGGGGGAGCAGTTCTTC.

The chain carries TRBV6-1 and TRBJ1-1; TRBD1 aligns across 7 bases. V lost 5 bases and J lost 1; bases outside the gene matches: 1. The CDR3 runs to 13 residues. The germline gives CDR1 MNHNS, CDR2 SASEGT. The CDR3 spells CASSRTGNTEAFF. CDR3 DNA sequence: TGTGCCAGCAGTAGGACAGGGAACACTGAAGCTTTCTTT.

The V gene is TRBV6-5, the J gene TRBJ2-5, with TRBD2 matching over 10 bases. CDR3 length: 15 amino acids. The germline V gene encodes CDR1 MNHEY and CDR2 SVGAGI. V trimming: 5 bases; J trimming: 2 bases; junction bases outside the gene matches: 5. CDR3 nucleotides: TGTGCCAGCAGTGCACGGACTAGCGGACAAGAGACCCAGTACTTC. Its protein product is CASSARTSGQETQYF.

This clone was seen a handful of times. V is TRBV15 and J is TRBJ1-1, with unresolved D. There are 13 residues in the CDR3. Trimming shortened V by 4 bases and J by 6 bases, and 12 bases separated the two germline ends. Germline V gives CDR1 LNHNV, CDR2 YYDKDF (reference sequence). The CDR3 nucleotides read TGTGCCACCAGCATCGCCCGGGTAGCTGAAGCTTTCTTT. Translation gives CATSIARVAEAFF. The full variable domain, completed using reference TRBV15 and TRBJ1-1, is DAMVIQNPRYQVTQFGKPVTLSCSQTLNHNVMYWYQQKSSQAPKLLFHYYDKDFNNEADTPDNFQSRRPNTSFCFLDIRSPGLGDTAMYLCATSIARVAEAFFGQGTRLTVV.

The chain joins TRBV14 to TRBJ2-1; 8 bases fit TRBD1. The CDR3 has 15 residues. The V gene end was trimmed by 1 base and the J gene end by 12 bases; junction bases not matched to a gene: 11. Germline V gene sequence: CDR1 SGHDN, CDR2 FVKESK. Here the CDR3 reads CASSQGQGATFGQFF. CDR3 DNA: TGTGCCAGCAGCCAAGGCCAGGGGGCAACGTTTGGGCAGTTCTTC.

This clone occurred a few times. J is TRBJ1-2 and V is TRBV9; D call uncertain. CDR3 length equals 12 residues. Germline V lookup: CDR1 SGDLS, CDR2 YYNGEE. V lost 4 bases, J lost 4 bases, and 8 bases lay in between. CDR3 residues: CASSPDTYGYTF. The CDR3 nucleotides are TGTGCCAGCAGCCCTGACACCTATGGCTACACCTTC.

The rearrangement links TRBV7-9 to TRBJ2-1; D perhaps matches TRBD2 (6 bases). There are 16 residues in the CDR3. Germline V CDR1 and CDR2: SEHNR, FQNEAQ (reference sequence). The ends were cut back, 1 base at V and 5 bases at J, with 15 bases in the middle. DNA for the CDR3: TGTGCCAGCAGCTTAGTAGAGCTAGCGCTTAACAATGAGCAGTTCTTC. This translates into CASSLVELALNNEQFF.

This chain's CDR3 is CASSLAGRHTGELFF. As DNA, the CDR3 is TGTGCCAGCAGCTTAGCGGGCAGACACACCGGGGAGCTGTTTTTT. V is TRBV7-8 and J is TRBJ2-2; D gene ambiguous. Trimming left V 0 bases short and J 3 bases short, with 8 bases between. CDR3 length equals 15 residues. From germline, CDR1 is SGHVS and CDR2 FQNEAQ.

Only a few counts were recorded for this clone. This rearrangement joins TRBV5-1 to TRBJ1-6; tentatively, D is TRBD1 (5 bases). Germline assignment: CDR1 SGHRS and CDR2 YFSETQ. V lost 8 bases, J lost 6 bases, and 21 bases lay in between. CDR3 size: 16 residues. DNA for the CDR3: TGCGCCAGAGGGACTGCTTGGGCGTTATCTAATTCACCCCTCCACTTT. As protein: CARGTAWALSNSPLHF.

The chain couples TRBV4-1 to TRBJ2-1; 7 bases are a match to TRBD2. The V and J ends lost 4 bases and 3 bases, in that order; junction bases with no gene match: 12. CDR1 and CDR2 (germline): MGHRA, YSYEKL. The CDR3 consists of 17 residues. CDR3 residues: CASSPQNGRSIYNEQFF. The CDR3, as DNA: TGCGCCAGCAGCCCCCAGAACGGGAGGAGTATCTACAATGAGCAGTTCTTC.

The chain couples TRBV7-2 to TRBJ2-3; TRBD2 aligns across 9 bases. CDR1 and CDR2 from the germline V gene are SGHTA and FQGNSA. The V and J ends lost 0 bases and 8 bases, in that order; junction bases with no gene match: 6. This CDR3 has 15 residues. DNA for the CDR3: TGTGCCAGCAGCTTAGCCGCGGGAGGGCCTAGTACGCAGTATTTT. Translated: CASSLAAGGPSTQYF.

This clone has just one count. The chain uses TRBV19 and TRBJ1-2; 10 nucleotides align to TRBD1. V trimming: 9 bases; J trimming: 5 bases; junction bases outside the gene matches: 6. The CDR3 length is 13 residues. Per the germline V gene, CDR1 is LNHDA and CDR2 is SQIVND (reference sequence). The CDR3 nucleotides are TGTGCCAGCAGGACAGGGGGGGGGTATGGCTACACCTTC. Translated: CASRTGGGYGYTF.

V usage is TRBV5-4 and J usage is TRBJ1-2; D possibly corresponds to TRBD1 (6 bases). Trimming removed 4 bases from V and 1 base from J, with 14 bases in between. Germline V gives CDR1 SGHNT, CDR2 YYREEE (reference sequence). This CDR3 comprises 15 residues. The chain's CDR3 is CASSHGQINNYGYTF. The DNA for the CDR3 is TGTGCCAGCAGCCACGGACAGATAAATAACTATGGCTACACCTTC.

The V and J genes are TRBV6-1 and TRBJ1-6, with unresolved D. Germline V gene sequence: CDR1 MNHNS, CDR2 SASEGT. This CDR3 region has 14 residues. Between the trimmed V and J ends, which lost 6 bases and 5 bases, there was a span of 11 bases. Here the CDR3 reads CASSLDGDNSPLHF. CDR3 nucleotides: TGTGCCAGCAGCTTGGACGGGGATAATTCACCCCTCCACTTT.

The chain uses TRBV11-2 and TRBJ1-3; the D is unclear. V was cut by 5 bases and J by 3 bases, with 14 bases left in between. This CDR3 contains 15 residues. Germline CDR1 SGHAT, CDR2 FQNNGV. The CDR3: CASSLSQFSGNTIYF. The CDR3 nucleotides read TGTGCCAGCAGCCTCTCACAGTTTAGTGGAAACACCATATATTTT.

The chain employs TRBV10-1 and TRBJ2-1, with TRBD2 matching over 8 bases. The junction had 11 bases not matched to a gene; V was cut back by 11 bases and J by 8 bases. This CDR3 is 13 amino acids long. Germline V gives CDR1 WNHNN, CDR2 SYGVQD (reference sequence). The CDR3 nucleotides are TGCGCCTCAGGAATTAGCGGGAAAGATGAGCAGTTCTTC. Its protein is CASGISGKDEQFF.

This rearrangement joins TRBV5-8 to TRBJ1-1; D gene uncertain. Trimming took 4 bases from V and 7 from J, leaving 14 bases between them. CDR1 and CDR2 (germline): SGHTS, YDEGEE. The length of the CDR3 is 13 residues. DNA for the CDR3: TGTGCCAGCAGCGACCTGGGAGGCCGTGAAGCTTTCTTT. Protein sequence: CASSDLGGREAFF.

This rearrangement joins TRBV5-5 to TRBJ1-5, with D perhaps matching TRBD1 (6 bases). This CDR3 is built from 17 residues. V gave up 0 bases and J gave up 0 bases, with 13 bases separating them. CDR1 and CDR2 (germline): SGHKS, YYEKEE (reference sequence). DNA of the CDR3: TGTGCCAGCAGCTTGGACAGGGCCTTAAATAGCAATCAGCCCCAGCATTTT. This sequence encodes CASSLDRALNSNQPQHF.

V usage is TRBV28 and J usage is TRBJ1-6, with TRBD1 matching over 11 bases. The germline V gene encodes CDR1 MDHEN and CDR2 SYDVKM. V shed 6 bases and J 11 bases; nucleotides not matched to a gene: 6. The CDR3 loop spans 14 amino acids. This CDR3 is CASSPGTGGAPLHF. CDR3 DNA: TGTGCCAGCAGCCCCGGGACAGGGGGTGCACCCCTCCACTTT.